Listed below are T cell receptor beta chains from one sample, sequenced in a study of blood T cell repertoires in COVID-19. Generated by immunoSEQ multiplex PCR, the TCRdb table keeps only in-frame clones and is missing some. The data show just over 350,000 clones, roughly 87% seen once. The specimen sequenced was PBMCs or T cells enriched from blood (not recorded which). These receptors originate from a woman aged 30 to 39 who had recovered from COVID-19. CDR3s include the opening cysteine and the closing phenylalanine or tryptophan. D genes are given only for firm matches. Clone size is stated in some rows and not others, as once, few, many or a class when expanded.

D gene: -
J gene: TRBJ2-5
V gene: TRBV28
clone size: once
CDR3 DNA: TGTGCCAGCAGCCCCGGGACACAAGAGACCCAGTACTTC
CDR3 protein: CASSPGTQETQYF

D gene: -
J gene: TRBJ2-7
V gene: TRBV5-8
clone size: once
CDR3 DNA: TGTGCCAGCAGCTTGTACAGGGTCCACGAGCAGTACTTC
CDR3 protein: CASSLYRVHEQYF

D gene: -
J gene: TRBJ1-1
V gene: TRBV12-3/TRBV12-4
clone size: -
CDR3 DNA: TGTGCCAGCAGTGGACAGAGAAACACTGAAGCTTTCTTT
CDR3 protein: CASSGQRNTEAFF

D gene: -
J gene: TRBJ2-1
V gene: TRBV5-1
clone size: -
CDR3 DNA: TGCGCCAGCAGCTTGCAGGACTACAATGAGCAGTTCTTC
CDR3 protein: CASSLQDYNEQFF

D gene: -
J gene: TRBJ1-6
V gene: TRBV9
clone size: few
CDR3 DNA: TGTGCCAGCAGCGTAGCGGCAGGGCGGTCACCCCTCCACTTT
CDR3 protein: CASSVAAGRSPLHF

D gene: -
J gene: TRBJ1-2
V gene: TRBV2
clone size: -
CDR3 DNA: TGTGCCAGCAGTGGGGCAGGGATGTATGGCTACACCTTC
CDR3 protein: CASSGAGMYGYTF

D gene: TRBD1
J gene: TRBJ1-4
V gene: TRBV7-9
clone size: once
CDR3 DNA: TGTGCCAGCAGCTTTACCGGGACAGATAATGAAAAACTGTTTTTT
CDR3 protein: CASSFTGTDNEKLFF

D gene: TRBD2
J gene: TRBJ2-3
V gene: TRBV15
clone size: -
CDR3 DNA: TGTGCCACCAGCAGGGTGGTAGCGGGAGTTGCCGATACGCAGTATTTT
CDR3 protein: CATSRVVAGVADTQYF

D gene: TRBD2
J gene: TRBJ2-7
V gene: TRBV19
clone size: -
CDR3 DNA: TGTGCCAGTAGTAAAAAAGGACTAGCGGCCTACGAGCAGTACTTC
CDR3 protein: CASSKKGLAAYEQYF

D gene: TRBD1
J gene: TRBJ1-5
V gene: TRBV4-1
clone size: -
CDR3 DNA: TGCGCCAGCAGCCAACCAGACAGGGCTCAGCCCCAGCATTTT
CDR3 protein: CASSQPDRAQPQHF

D gene: TRBD1
J gene: TRBJ2-7
V gene: TRBV7-2
clone size: -
CDR3 DNA: TGTGCCAGCAGCTCCAGCTCGACAGGGAGCTACGAGCAGTACTTC
CDR3 protein: CASSSSSTGSYEQYF